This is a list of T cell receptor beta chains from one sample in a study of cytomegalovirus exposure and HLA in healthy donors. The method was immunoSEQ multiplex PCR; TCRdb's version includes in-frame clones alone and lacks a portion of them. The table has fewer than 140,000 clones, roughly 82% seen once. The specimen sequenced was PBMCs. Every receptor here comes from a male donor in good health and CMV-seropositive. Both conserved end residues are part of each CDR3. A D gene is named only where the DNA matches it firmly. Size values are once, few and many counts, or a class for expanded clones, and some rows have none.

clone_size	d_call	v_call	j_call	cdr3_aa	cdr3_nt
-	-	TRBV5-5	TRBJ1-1	CASSSTTDTEAFF	TGTGCCAGCAGCTCCACGACAGACACTGAAGCTTTCTTT
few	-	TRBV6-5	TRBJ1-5	CASSTLGGKSSQNF	TGTGCCAGCAGCACCCTAGGCGGAAAATCTTCCCAGAATTTT
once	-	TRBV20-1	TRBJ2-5	CSAQREETQYF	TGCAGTGCCCAGCGGGAAGAGACCCAGTACTTC
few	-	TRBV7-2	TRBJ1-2	CASSLVGENPF	TGTGCCAGCAGCTTAGTGGGAGAGAACCCCTTC
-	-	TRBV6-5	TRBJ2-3	CASSSDSSTDTQYF	TGTGCCAGCAGTTCCGACAGCAGCACAGATACGCAGTATTTT
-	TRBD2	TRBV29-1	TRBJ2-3	CSVEDRASGRTDTQYF	TGCAGCGTTGAAGATCGGGCTAGCGGCCGCACAGATACGCAGTATTTT
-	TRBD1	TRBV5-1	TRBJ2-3	CASSLQGLPSTDTQYF	TGCGCCAGCAGCTTACAGGGGCTTCCTAGCACAGATACGCAGTATTTT
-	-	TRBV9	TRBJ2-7	CASSLNSDSSYEQYF	TGTGCCAGCAGCCTTAACAGTGACAGCTCCTACGAGCAGTACTTC
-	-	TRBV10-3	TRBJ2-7	CAISESGQGNYEQYF	TGTGCCATCAGTGAGTCTGGGCAGGGAAACTACGAGCAGTACTTC
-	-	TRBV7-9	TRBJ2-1	CASSWGLPTYNEQFF	TGTGCCAGCAGCTGGGGACTCCCTACCTACAATGAGCAGTTCTTC
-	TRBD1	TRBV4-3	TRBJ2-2	CASSHGQGWYTGELFF	TGCGCCAGCAGCCACGGACAGGGGTGGTACACCGGGGAGCTGTTTTTT
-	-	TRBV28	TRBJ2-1	CASKTSINEQFF	TGTGCCAGCAAAACTAGTATCAATGAGCAGTTCTTC
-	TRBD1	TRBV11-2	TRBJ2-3	CASSLVRDRVYTQYF	TGTGCCAGCAGCTTAGTCCGGGACAGGGTTTATACGCAGTATTTT
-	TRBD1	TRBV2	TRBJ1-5	CASRGQNSNQPQHF	TGTGCCAGCAGGGGACAGAATAGCAATCAGCCCCAGCATTTT
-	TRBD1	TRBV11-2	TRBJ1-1	CASSFWTGKSEAFF	TGTGCCAGCAGCTTCTGGACAGGGAAATCGGAAGCTTTCTTT
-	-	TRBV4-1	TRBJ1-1	CASSQRAGEITEAFF	TGCGCCAGCAGCCAAAGGGCAGGGGAGATCACTGAAGCTTTCTTT
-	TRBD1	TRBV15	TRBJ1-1	CATSRGTGTGFSEAFF	TGTGCCACCAGCAGAGGAACCGGGACAGGGTTTTCTGAAGCTTTCTTT
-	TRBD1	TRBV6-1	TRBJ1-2	CASSQGRDRGYYGYTF	TGTGCCAGCAGTCAAGGCCGGGACAGGGGTTACTATGGCTACACCTTC
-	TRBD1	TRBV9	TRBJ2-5	CASSVGGGAQETQYF	TGTGCCAGCAGCGTAGGAGGGGGCGCCCAAGAGACCCAGTACTTC
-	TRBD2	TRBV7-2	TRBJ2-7	CASSFSGRASEQYF	TGTGCCAGCAGCTTTAGCGGGAGGGCGAGCGAGCAGTACTTC
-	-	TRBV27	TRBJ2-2	CASSLPTDTGELFF	TGTGCCAGCAGTTTACCGACTGATACCGGGGAGCTGTTTTTT
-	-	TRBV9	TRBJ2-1	CASSVAPIHNEQFF	TGTGCCAGCAGCGTAGCCCCTATCCATAATGAGCAGTTCTTC
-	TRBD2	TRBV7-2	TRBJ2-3	CASREEVAGDTQYF	TGTGCCAGCAGAGAGGAGGTAGCGGGAGATACGCAGTATTTT
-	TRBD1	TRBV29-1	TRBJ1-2	CSVEGAGGLQGAVYGYTF	TGCAGCGTTGAAGGGGCTGGGGGGCTGCAGGGGGCGGTCTATGGCTACACCTTC
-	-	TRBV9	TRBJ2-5	CASSVVAEKETQYF	TGTGCCAGCAGCGTAGTAGCGGAGAAAGAGACCCAGTACTTC
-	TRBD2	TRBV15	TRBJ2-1	CATSAREWVYNEQFF	TGTGCCACCAGCGCGCGGGAGTGGGTCTACAATGAGCAGTTCTTC
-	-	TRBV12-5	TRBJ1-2	CASGLFSSNYGYTF	TGTGCTAGTGGTTTGTTCAGTTCTAACTATGGCTACACCTTC
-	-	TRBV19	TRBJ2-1	CASSMGGFDEQFF	TGTGCCAGTAGTATGGGAGGATTCGATGAGCAGTTCTTC
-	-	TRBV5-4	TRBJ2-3	CASSLGLGGSTDTQYF	TGTGCCAGCAGCTTGGGGCTAGGCGGGAGCACAGATACGCAGTATTTT
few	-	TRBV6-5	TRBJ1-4	CASSYAGTNEKLFF	TGTGCCAGCAGTTACGCAGGGACTAATGAAAAACTGTTTTTT
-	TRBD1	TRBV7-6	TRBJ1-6	CASSPGQGSSYNSPLHF	TGTGCCAGCAGCCCCGGACAGGGGAGCTCCTATAATTCACCCCTCCACTTT
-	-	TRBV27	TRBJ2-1	CASSFGTASEQFF	TGTGCCAGCAGTTTCGGGACTGCCTCTGAGCAGTTCTTC